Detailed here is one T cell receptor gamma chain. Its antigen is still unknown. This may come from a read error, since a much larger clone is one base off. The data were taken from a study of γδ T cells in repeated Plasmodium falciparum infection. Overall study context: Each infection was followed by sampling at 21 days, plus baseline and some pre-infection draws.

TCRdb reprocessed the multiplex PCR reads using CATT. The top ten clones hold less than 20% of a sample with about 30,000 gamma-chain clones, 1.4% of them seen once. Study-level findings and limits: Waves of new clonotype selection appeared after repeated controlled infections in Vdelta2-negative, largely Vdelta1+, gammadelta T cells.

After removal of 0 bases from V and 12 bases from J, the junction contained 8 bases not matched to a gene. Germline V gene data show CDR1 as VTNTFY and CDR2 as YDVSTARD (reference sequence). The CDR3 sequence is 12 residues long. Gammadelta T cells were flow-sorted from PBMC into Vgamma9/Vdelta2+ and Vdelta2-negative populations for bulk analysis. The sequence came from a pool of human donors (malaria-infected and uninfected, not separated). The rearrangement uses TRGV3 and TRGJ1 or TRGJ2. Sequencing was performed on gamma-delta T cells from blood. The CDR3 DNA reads TGTGCCACCTGGGACAGGACCTACGGGAAACTCTTT. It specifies CATWDRTYGKLF.